This T cell receptor beta chain emerged from a study of blood T cell repertoires in COVID-19. About the study: The analysed material was cDNA or gDNA that came from T cells, B-cell-depleted T cells, or PBMCs.

Original analysis: Amplification from reference gene primers served as the basis for estimated nucleated cell counts. Sequencing used immunoSEQ multiplex PCR; TCRdb keeps in-frame clones, though not all of them. V and J calls plus clone size are reproduced from that table; the DNA served to infer D and trimming. The sample carries about 320,000 clones, 89% recorded once. This sequence was found in a man aged 18 to 30 who had recovered from COVID-19. The sequenced sample was peripheral blood.

For the CDR3, the DNA is TGTGCCAGCAGCTTTACTTTACAGGGACTGAACACTGAAGCTTTCTTT. Encoded protein: CASSFTLQGLNTEAFF. The gene calls are TRBV7-6 and TRBJ1-1, with D possibly being TRBD1 (6 bases). CDR1 and CDR2 from the germline V gene are SGHVS and FNYEAQ. V dropped 3 bases and J dropped 0 bases, with 14 bases sitting between them. The CDR3 loop spans 16 amino acids.